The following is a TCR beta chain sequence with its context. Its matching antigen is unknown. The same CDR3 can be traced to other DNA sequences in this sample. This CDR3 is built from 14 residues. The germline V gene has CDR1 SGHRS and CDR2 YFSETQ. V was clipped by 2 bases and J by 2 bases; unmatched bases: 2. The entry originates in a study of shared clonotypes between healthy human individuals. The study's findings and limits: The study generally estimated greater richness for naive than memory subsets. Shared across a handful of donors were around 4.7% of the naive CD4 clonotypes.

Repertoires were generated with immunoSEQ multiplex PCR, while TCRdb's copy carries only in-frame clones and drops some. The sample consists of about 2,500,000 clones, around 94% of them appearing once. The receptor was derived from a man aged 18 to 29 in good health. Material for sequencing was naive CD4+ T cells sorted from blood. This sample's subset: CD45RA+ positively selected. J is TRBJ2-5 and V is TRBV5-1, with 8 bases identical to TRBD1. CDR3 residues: CASSFRDRQETQYF. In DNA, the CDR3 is TGCGCCAGCAGCTTCCGGGACAGGCAAGAGACCCAGTACTTC.